These 13 T cell receptor beta chains were sequenced from one sample in a study of blood T cell repertoires in COVID-19. Generated by immunoSEQ multiplex PCR, the TCRdb table keeps only in-frame clones and is missing some. The sample consists of 150,000 or so clones, roughly 89% of them appearing once. The sample consisted of peripheral blood. All receptors derive from a man aged 45 to 65 with acute or convalescent COVID-19.

The gene calls are TRBV2 and TRBJ2-7, with TRBD1 as a possible D gene (6 bases). This CDR3 contains 12 residues. Trimming pared 2 bases from V and 6 bases from J, leaving 8 bases between. CDR1 SNHLY and CDR2 FYNNEI come from the germline V gene. CDR3 sequence reads: CASSERGSEQYF. The CDR3 bases are TGTGCCAGCAGTGAAAGGGGGAGCGAGCAGTACTTC. Together with reference TRBV2 and TRBJ2-7, the CDR3 gives the full variable domain: EPEVTQTPSHQVTQMGQEVILRCVPISNHLYFYWYRQILGQKVEFLVSFYNNEISEKSEIFDDQFSVERPDGSNFTLKIRSTKLEDSAMYFCASSERGSEQYFGPGTRLTVT.

This sequence joins TRBV27 and TRBJ2-7; 10 bases line up with TRBD2. The V segment lost 2 bases and the J segment 0 bases; nucleotides outside the gene matches: 4. Looked up from germline, CDR1 is MNHEY and CDR2 is SMNVEV (reference sequence). This CDR3 contains 16 residues. DNA for the CDR3: TGTGCCAGCAGTTTAACTAGCGGGATTGGCTCCTACGAGCAGTACTTC. This sequence encodes CASSLTSGIGSYEQYF.

The chain couples TRBV5-4 to TRBJ1-1; unclear D gene. The CDR3 length is 15 residues. Trimming took off 0 bases at V and 1 base at J, with 10 bases between the two ends. From germline, CDR1 is SGHNT and CDR2 YYREEE (reference sequence). DNA of the CDR3: TGTGCCAGCAGCTTGGCCGGTAGAAAGAACACTGAAGCTTTCTTT. Translation gives CASSLAGRKNTEAFF. Complete variable domain (other parts from reference TRBV5-4 and TRBJ1-1): ETGVTQSPTHLIKTRGQQVTLRCSSQSGHNTVSWYQQALGQGPQFIFQYYREEENGRGNFPPRFSGLQFPNYSSELNVNALELDDSALYLCASSLAGRKNTEAFFGQGTRLTVV.

This sequence joins TRBV7-3 and TRBJ1-1, with D perhaps TRBD1 (6 bases). Trimming stripped 5 bases from V and 7 bases from J, with 14 bases between. The CDR3 runs 13 residues. Germline V lookup: CDR1 SGHTA, CDR2 FQGTGA. CDR3 sequence: CASSATGKGEAFF. The CDR3 coding sequence is TGTGCCAGCAGCGCTACAGGGAAGGGTGAAGCTTTCTTT.

The CDR3 loop reads CASRTDYNEQFF. Written as DNA, the CDR3 is TGTGCCAGCAGGACAGACTACAATGAGCAGTTCTTC. The chain employs TRBV2 and TRBJ2-1, with D possibly being TRBD1 (5 bases). There are 12 residues in the CDR3. The ends were cut back, 6 bases at V and 3 bases at J, with 6 bases in the middle. Germline CDR1 SNHLY, CDR2 FYNNEI.

The V gene is TRBV4-3, the J gene TRBJ2-3; no definite D call. V dropped 0 bases and J dropped 8 bases, with 15 bases sitting between them. Per the germline V gene, CDR1 is LGHNA and CDR2 is YSLEER. The length of the CDR3 is 15 residues. In DNA form, the CDR3 reads TGCGCCAGCAGCCAAGATTATGCGCGTTCACTTACGCAGTATTTT. Encoded protein: CASSQDYARSLTQYF.

This chain links TRBV19 with TRBJ1-2; possible D gene TRBD1, 5 bases. The length of the CDR3 is 14 residues. Looked up from germline, CDR1 is LNHDA and CDR2 is SQIVND (reference sequence). V gave up 3 bases and J gave up 4 bases, with 12 bases separating them. The CDR3 bases are TGTGCCAGTAGTATGACTGGGGCCGGCTATGGCTACACCTTC. Translated, it gives CASSMTGAGYGYTF.

V usage is TRBV28 and J usage is TRBJ2-2, with TRBD2 matching over 12 bases. Germline assignment: CDR1 MDHEN and CDR2 SYDVKM. The CDR3 sequence is 17 residues long. V dropped 5 bases and J dropped 0; count of bases not matched to a gene: 4. The CDR3: CASSITSGGTNTGELFF. For the CDR3, the DNA is TGTGCCAGCAGTATAACTAGCGGGGGGACGAACACCGGGGAGCTGTTTTTT. The full variable domain, in which reference TRBV28 and TRBJ2-2 provide the parts outside the CDR3, is DVKVTQSSRYLVKRTGEKVFLECVQDMDHENMFWYRQDPGLGLRLIYFSYDVKMKEKGDIPEGYSVSREKKERFSLILESASTNQTSMYLCASSITSGGTNTGELFFGEGSRLTVL.

This sequence joins TRBV5-8 and TRBJ2-3; TRBD1 aligns across 7 bases. The germline V gene encodes CDR1 SGHTS and CDR2 YDEGEE. The length of the CDR3 is 15 residues. With 5 bases clipped from V and 0 bases from J, the junction kept 6 bases outside the gene matches. The CDR3 DNA reads TGTGCCAGCAGTCCACAGGGGATTAGCACAGATACGCAGTATTTT. Amino acids: CASSPQGISTDTQYF.

This clone appeared a few times. The chain couples TRBV7-9 to TRBJ2-5, with TRBD1 identical over 9 bases. This CDR3 is 16 amino acids long. The V gene end was trimmed by 2 bases and the J gene end by 4 bases; junction bases not matched to a gene: 8. Per germline, CDR1 SEHNR and CDR2 FQNEAQ (reference sequence). CDR3 residues: CASSLSWTGVLETQYF. The CDR3 DNA follows: TGTGCCAGCAGCTTAAGTTGGACAGGGGTGTTAGAGACCCAGTACTTC.

The J gene is TRBJ2-5, the V gene TRBV18; 10 bases agree with TRBD2. V shed 6 bases, J shed 5 bases, and the junction held 6 bases outside the gene matches. Germline V lookup: CDR1 KGHSH, CDR2 LQKENI. The CDR3 runs to 14 residues. The CDR3 nucleotides are TGTGCCAGCTCGTATACTAGCGGGGAGGAGACCCAGTACTTC. This sequence encodes CASSYTSGEETQYF.

This clone was observed a few times. This chain uses TRBV7-3 with TRBJ2-1, with TRBD1 as a possible D gene (6 bases). The length of the CDR3 is 16 residues. Deletions cut 5 bases from V and 5 bases from J, with 19 bases between. CDR1 is SGHTA and CDR2 is FQGTGA in the germline V gene. CDR3 nucleotide sequence: TGTGCCAGCAGCGGACCCCGGCTAGGGACACACAATGAGCAGTTCTTC. The encoded protein is CASSGPRLGTHNEQFF.

V and J are TRBV5-1 and TRBJ2-1; a weak D match, TRBD2 (5 bases). Germline lookup yields CDR1 SGHRS and CDR2 YFSETQ. V was shortened by 0 bases and J by 3 bases, with 10 bases between the two germline ends. This CDR3 is built from 15 residues. CDR3 DNA sequence: TGCGCCAGCAGCTTGGTTGTGGGAGACTACAATGAGCAGTTCTTC. Translating gives CASSLVVGDYNEQFF.